The T cell receptor beta chain under discussion was sequenced for a study of blood T cell repertoires in COVID-19. Deletions cut 5 bases from V and 9 bases from J, with 17 bases between. CDR3 length: 14 amino acids. CDR1 and CDR2 (germline): SNHLY, FYNNEI. Assay used: immunoSEQ multiplex PCR; TCRdb lists only in-frame clones, some missing. Of approximately 290,000 clones detected, 80% to 85% appear once; the ten largest clones hold around a sixth. The sequence came from a person between 65 and 79 years old with COVID-19, enrolled during active disease. The chain uses TRBV2 and TRBJ2-1; possible D gene TRBD2, 6 bases. Material for sequencing was peripheral blood. For the CDR3, the DNA is TGTGCCAGCAGTCCGAGCGGGCAGAATCCTGAGCAGTTCTTC. This encodes CASSPSGQNPEQFF. The complete variable domain, with remaining parts taken from reference TRBV2 and TRBJ2-1, reads EPEVTQTPSHQVTQMGQEVILRCVPISNHLYFYWYRQILGQKVEFLVSFYNNEISEKSEIFDDQFSVERPDGSNFTLKIRSTKLEDSAMYFCASSPSGQNPEQFFGPGTRLTVL.